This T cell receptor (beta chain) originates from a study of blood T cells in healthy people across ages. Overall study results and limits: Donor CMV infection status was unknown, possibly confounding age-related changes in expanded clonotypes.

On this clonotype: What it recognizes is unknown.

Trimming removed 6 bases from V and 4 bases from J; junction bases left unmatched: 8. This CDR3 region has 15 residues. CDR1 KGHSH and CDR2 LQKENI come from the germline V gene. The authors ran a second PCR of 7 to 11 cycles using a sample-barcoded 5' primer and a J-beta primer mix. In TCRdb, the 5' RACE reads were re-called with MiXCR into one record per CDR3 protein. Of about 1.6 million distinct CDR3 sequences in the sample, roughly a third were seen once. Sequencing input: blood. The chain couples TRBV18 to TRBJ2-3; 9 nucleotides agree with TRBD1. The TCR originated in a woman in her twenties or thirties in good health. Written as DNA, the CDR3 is TGTGCCAGCTCTCAGGGACAGGGCCGGGCAGATACGCAGTATTTT. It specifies CASSQGQGRADTQYF.